This TCR beta chain comes out of a study of blood T cell repertoires in COVID-19. Methods used by the authors: Researchers report that nucleated cell counts were estimated from reference gene primer amplification. TCRdb's copy holds only in-frame clones and misses some; the assay was immunoSEQ multiplex PCR. That table gives V, J and clone size, and the DNA gave D and trimming. The repertoire consists of approximately 310,000 clones, with around 86% occurring once and the leading ten covering 1%. Trimming at V came to 2 bases and at J to 2 bases, leaving 12 bases not matched to a gene. The CDR3 spans 17 residues. Germline lookup yields CDR1 SEHNR and CDR2 FQNEAQ (reference sequence).

The sequenced sample consisted of peripheral blood. The sequence was collected from a man aged 50-59 years with active or convalescent COVID-19. J is TRBJ2-7 and V is TRBV7-9; 7 positions match TRBD1. CDR3 protein: CASSLSPLTGKAYEQYF. The CDR3 bases are TGTGCCAGCAGCTTATCCCCTTTGACAGGGAAAGCCTACGAGCAGTACTTC.